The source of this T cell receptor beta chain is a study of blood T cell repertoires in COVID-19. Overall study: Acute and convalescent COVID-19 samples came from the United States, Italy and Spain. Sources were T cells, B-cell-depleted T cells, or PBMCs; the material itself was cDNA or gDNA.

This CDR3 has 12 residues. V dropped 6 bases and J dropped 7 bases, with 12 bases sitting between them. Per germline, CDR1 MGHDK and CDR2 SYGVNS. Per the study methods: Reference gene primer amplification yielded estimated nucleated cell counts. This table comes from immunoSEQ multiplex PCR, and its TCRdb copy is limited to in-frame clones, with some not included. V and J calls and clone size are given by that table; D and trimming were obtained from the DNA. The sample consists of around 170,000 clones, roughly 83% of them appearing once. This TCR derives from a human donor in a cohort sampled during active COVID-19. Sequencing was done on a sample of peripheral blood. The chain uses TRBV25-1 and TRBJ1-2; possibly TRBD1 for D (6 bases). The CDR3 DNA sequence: TGTGCCAGCAGGAGGGACATGTCTGGCTACACCTTC. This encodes CASRRDMSGYTF.